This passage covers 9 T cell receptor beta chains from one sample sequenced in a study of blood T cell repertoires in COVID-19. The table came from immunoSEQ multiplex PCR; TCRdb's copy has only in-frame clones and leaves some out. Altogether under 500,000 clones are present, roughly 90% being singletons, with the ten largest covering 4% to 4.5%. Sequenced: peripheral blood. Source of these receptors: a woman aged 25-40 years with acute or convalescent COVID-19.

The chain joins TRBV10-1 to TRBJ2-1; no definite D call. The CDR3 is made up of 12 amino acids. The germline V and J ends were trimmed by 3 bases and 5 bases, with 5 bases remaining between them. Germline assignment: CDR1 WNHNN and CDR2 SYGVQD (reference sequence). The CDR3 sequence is CASSDQNNEQFF. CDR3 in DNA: TGCGCCAGCAGTGACCAGAACAATGAGCAGTTCTTC.

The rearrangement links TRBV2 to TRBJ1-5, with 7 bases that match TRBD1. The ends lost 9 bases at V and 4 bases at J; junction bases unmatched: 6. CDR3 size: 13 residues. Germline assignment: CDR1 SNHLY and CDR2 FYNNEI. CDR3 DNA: TGTGCCAGTGTACAGGGGTTAAATCAGCCCCAGCATTTT. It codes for CASVQGLNQPQHF.

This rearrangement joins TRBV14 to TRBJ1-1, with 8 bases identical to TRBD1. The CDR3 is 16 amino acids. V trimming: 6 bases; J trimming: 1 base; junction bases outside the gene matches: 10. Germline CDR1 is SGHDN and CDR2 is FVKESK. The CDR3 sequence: CASRKGSGGTNTEAFF. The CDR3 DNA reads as TGTGCCAGCAGGAAGGGATCAGGGGGCACGAACACTGAAGCTTTCTTT.

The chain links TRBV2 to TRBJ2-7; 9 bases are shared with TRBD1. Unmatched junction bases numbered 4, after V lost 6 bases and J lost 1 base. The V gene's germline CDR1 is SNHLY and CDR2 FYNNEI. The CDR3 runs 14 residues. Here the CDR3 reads CASRRQGDSYEQYF. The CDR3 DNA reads TGTGCCAGCAGACGACAGGGGGATTCCTACGAGCAGTACTTC.

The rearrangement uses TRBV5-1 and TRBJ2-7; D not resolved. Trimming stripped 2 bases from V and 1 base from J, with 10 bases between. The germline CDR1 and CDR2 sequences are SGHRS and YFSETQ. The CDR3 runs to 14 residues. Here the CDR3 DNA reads TGCGCCAGCAGCTTTTATGAGAGGTCCTACGAGCAGTACTTC. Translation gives CASSFYERSYEQYF.

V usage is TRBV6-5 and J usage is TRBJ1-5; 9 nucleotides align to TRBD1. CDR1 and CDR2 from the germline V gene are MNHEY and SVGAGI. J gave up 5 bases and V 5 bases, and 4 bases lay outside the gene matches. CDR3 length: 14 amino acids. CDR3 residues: CASSPTGGHQPQHF. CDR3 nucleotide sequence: TGTGCCAGCAGTCCAACAGGGGGCCATCAGCCCCAGCATTTT.

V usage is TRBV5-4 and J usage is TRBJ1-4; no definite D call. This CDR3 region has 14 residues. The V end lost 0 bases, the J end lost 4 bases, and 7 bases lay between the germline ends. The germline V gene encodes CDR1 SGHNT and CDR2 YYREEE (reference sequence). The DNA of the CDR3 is TGTGCCAGCAGCTTGGAACGGAGTAATGAAAAACTGTTTTTT. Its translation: CASSLERSNEKLFF.

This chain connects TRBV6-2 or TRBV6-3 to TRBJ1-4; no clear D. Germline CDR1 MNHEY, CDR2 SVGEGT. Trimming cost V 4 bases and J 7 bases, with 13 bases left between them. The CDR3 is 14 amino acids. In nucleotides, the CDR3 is TGTGCCAGCAGTTTTTACGCTCGGGGTGAAAAACTGTTTTTT. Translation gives CASSFYARGEKLFF.

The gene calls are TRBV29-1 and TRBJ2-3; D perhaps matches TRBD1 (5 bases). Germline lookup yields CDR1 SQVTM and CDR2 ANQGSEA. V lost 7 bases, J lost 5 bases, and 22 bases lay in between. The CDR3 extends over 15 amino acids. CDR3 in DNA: TGCAGCGCCAAGGCCCCCAGGGTGACCGAAGATACGCAGTATTTT. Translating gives CSAKAPRVTEDTQYF.